This entry features one T cell receptor beta chain sequence. The record originates from a study of cytomegalovirus exposure and HLA in healthy donors. Using immunoSEQ multiplex PCR, the repertoire was profiled, and TCRdb retains in-frame clones only, with some absent. In the table there are tens of thousands of clones, around 94% of which are singletons. The CDR3 length is 15 residues. V shed 6 bases and J shed 0 bases, with 12 bases lying between them. Looked up from germline, CDR1 is MDHEN and CDR2 is SYDVKM. The specimen sequenced was PBMCs. The chain joins TRBV28 to TRBJ2-4; maybe TRBD1 (6 bases). The clonotype originates from a woman under 30 in good health and CMV-seropositive. The CDR3 spells CASRNQGLAKNIQYF. For the CDR3, the DNA is TGTGCCAGCAGGAACCAGGGGCTAGCCAAAAACATTCAGTACTTC.